The 10 T cell receptor beta chains below all came from one sample that was sequenced in a study of blood T cell repertoires in COVID-19. This table comes from immunoSEQ multiplex PCR, and its TCRdb copy is limited to in-frame clones, with some not included. Among tens of thousands of clones, 80% to 90% were seen once, and the ten largest hold 1.4%. What was sequenced was peripheral blood. These receptors all come from an older woman with acute or convalescent COVID-19.

Comments on this clone: Other nucleotide sequences from this sample produce the same CDR3. This chain connects TRBV7-3 to TRBJ2-7; D is perhaps TRBD1 (6 bases). The CDR3 is made up of 14 amino acids. The V end lost 5 bases, the J end lost 1 base, and 12 bases lay between the germline ends. Looked up from germline, CDR1 is SGHTA and CDR2 is FQGTGA. This chain's CDR3 is CASSPGTGSYEQYF. The CDR3 DNA follows: TGTGCCAGCAGCCCAGGTACAGGGTCCTACGAGCAGTACTTC.

This clone was seen a few times. The gene calls are TRBV28 and TRBJ2-3; 13 nucleotides agree with TRBD2. J was trimmed by 3 bases and V by 2 bases; bases with no gene match: 2. This CDR3 is built from 16 residues. Germline CDR1 reads MDHEN; CDR2 reads SYDVKM. CDR3: CASSLPGLAGTDTQYF. In DNA form, the CDR3 reads TGTGCCAGCAGTTTACCGGGACTAGCGGGAACAGATACGCAGTATTTT.

V and J are TRBV10-2 and TRBJ1-5; 8 nucleotides match TRBD1. The V gene's germline CDR1 is WSHSY and CDR2 SAAADI. V was clipped by 6 bases and J by 1 base; unmatched bases: 5. The CDR3 loop spans 15 amino acids. The CDR3 DNA is TGCGCCAGCAGCGACTGGACAGGGAGCAATCAGCCCCAGCATTTT. Amino acid sequence: CASSDWTGSNQPQHF.

The chain joins TRBV24-1 to TRBJ2-3; D possibly corresponds to TRBD2 (6 bases). The V end lost 4 bases, the J end lost 1 base, and 14 bases lay between the germline ends. Germline-derived CDR1 and CDR2 are KGHDR and SFDVKD. The CDR3 contains 16 residues. Here the CDR3 DNA reads TGTGCCACCAGTGAGCCCGTAGCGGATCGCACAGATACGCAGTATTTT. It translates to CATSEPVADRTDTQYF.

This chain links TRBV3-1 (or the pseudogene TRBV3-2) with TRBJ1-3; D is unclear. The CDR3 runs to 15 residues. V was shortened by 1 base and J by 2 bases, with 9 bases between the two germline ends. Germline V lookup: CDR1 LGHDT, CDR2 YNNKEL (reference sequence). The CDR3 reads CASSQVGGTGNTIYF. The CDR3 region has the DNA TGTGCCAGCAGCCAAGTCGGAGGTACTGGAAACACCATATATTTT.

The chain is built from TRBV3-1 (or the pseudogene TRBV3-2) and TRBJ1-2; no reliable D call. V lost 4 bases and J 0 bases, leaving 6 bases between the germline ends. CDR1 is LGHDT and CDR2 is YNNKEL in the germline V gene (reference sequence). The CDR3 contains 13 residues. Here the CDR3 DNA reads TGTGCCAGCAGCCGTACAGCTAACTATGGCTACACCTTC. This translates into CASSRTANYGYTF.

This chain uses TRBV11-2 with TRBJ2-2, with a tentative D call TRBD1 (6 bases). Germline loops: CDR1 SGHAT, CDR2 FQNNGV. The V and J ends lost 4 bases and 5 bases respectively, with 14 bases between them. The CDR3 spans 15 residues. The CDR3 loop reads CASSSRTVGTGELFF. CDR3 bases: TGTGCCAGCAGCTCCCGGACAGTGGGGACCGGGGAGCTGTTTTTT.

Remarks on this clone: Other DNA sequences in this specimen translate into the identical CDR3. The chain has TRBV18 and TRBJ2-1, with TRBD2 as a possible D gene (5 bases). Germline lookup yields CDR1 KGHSH and CDR2 LQKENI. This CDR3 has 14 amino acids. The V gene lost 3 bases and the J gene lost 8 bases, with 14 bases spanning the gap. For the CDR3, the DNA is TGTGCCAGCTCACCCCGGAGGAGTATTCATGAGCAGTTCTTC. Translation gives CASSPRRSIHEQFF.

The V and J genes are TRBV5-1 and TRBJ2-7, with TRBD1 identical over 7 bases. Germline lookup yields CDR1 SGHRS and CDR2 YFSETQ. The length of the CDR3 is 13 residues. V lost 4 bases to trimming and J lost 4 bases; unmatched junction nucleotides: 5. CDR3 loop: CASSPGTVYEQYF. CDR3 nucleotide sequence: TGCGCCAGCAGCCCAGGGACAGTATACGAGCAGTACTTC.

The rearrangement links TRBV27 to TRBJ2-1; the D gene is possibly TRBD2 (6 bases). This CDR3 comprises 15 residues. V was trimmed by 6 bases and J by 1 base, leaving 13 bases between them. The germline V gene has CDR1 MNHEY and CDR2 SMNVEV (reference sequence). CDR3 in DNA: TGTGCCAGCAGACTCGGGCGGGGATCCTACAATGAGCAGTTCTTC. This codes for CASRLGRGSYNEQFF.